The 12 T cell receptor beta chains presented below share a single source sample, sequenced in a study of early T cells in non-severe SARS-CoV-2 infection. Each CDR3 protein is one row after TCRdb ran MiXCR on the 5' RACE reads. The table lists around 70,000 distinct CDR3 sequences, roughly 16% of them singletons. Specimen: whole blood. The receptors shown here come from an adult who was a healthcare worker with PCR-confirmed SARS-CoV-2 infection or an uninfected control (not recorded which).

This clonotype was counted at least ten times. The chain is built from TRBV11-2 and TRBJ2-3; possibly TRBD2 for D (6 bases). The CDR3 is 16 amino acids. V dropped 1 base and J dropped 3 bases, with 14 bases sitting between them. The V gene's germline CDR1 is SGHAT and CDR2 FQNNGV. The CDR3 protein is CASSLGNSGRTDTQYF. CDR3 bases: TGTGCCAGCAGCTTAGGTAATAGCGGTCGAACAGATACGCAGTATTTT.

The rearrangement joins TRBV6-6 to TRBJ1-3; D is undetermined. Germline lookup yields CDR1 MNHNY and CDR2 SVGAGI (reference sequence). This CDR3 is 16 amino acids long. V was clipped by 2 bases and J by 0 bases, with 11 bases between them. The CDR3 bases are TGTGCCAGCAGTTACACGGCCGTCTCCTCTGGAAACACCATATATTTT. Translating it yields CASSYTAVSSGNTIYF.

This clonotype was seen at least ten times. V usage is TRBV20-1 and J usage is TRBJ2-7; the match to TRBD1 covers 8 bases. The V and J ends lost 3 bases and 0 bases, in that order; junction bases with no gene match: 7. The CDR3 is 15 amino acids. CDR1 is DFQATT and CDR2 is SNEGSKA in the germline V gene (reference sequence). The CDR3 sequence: CSARAGQGVSYEQYF. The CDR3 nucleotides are TGCAGTGCTAGGGCAGGACAGGGAGTCTCCTACGAGCAGTACTTC.

CDR3 coding DNA: TGTGCCAGCAGTTACTCGACAACCTTAGATACGCAGCATTTT. Translating it yields CASSYSTTLDTQHF. The chain uses TRBV6-2 or TRBV6-3 and TRBJ2-3; D remains unclear. The end of the DNA fits TRBJ1-5 better, so the J call may be wrong. Germline V gene sequence: CDR1 MNHEY, CDR2 SVGEGT. The CDR3 covers 14 residues.

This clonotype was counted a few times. CDR3 DNA sequence: TGCAGTGCTAGTAGGCTAGCGGGAGTCAGCGAGCAGTACTTC. Its translation is CSASRLAGVSEQYF. This chain connects TRBV20-1 to TRBJ2-7; 10 bases agree with TRBD2. The CDR3 runs to 14 residues. The germline V gene encodes CDR1 DFQATT and CDR2 SNEGSKA (reference sequence). J gave up 6 bases and V 3 bases, and 8 bases lay outside the gene matches.

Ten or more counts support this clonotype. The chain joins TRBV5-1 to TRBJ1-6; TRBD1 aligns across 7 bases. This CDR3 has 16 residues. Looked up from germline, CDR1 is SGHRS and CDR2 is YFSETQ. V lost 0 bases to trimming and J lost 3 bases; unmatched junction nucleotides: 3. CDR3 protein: CASSLATGNYNSPLHF. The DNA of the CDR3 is TGCGCCAGCAGCTTGGCGACAGGGAACTATAATTCACCCCTCCACTTT.

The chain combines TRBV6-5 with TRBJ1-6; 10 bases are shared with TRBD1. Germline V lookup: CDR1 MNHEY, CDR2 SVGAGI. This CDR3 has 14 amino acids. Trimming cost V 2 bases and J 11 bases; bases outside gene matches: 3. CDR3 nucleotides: TGTGCCAGCAGTTACGGGACAGGGGATACACCCCTCCACTTT. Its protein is CASSYGTGDTPLHF.

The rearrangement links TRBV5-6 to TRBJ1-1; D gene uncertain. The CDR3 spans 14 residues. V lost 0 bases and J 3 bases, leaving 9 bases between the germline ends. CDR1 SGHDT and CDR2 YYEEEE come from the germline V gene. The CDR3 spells CASSLARFDTEAFF. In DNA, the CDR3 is TGTGCCAGCAGCTTGGCACGGTTTGACACTGAAGCTTTCTTT. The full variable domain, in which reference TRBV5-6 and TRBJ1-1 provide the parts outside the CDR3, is DAGVTQSPTHLIKTRGQQVTLRCSPKSGHDTVSWYQQALGQGPQFIFQYYEEEERQRGNFPDRFSGHQFPNYSSELNVNALLLGDSALYLCASSLARFDTEAFFGQGTRLTVV.

In DNA, the CDR3 is TGTGCCAGCAGCTCCTGGGTAGGGAGGGCTCAAGAGACCCAGTACTTC. It is translated as CASSSWVGRAQETQYF. V gene TRBV11-2 combines with J gene TRBJ2-5, with TRBD2 matching over 7 bases. The CDR3 extends over 16 amino acids. Trimming at V came to 4 bases and at J to 2 bases, leaving 10 bases not matched to a gene. CDR1 is SGHAT, CDR2 FQNNGV, per germline.

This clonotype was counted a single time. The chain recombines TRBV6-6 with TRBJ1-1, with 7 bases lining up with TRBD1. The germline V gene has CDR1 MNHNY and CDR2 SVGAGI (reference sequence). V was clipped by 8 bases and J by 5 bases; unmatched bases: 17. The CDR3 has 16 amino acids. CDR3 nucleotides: TGTGCCAGCTTTTCGGGGAGGAGACAGGGAGAGACTGAAGCTTTCTTT. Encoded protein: CASFSGRRQGETEAFF.

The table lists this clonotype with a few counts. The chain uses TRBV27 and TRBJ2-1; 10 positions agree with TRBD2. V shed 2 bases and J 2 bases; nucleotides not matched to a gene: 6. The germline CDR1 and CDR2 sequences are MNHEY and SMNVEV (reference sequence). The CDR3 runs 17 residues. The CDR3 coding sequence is TGTGCCAGCAGTTTAAGGGCTAGCGGGAGCCCCTACAATGAGCAGTTCTTC. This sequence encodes CASSLRASGSPYNEQFF.

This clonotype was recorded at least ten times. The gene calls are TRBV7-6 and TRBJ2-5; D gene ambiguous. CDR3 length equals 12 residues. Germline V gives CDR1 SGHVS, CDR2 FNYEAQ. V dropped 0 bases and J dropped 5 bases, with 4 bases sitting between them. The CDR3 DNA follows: TGTGCCAGCAGCTTAGCGACCGAGACCCAGTACTTC. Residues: CASSLATETQYF.